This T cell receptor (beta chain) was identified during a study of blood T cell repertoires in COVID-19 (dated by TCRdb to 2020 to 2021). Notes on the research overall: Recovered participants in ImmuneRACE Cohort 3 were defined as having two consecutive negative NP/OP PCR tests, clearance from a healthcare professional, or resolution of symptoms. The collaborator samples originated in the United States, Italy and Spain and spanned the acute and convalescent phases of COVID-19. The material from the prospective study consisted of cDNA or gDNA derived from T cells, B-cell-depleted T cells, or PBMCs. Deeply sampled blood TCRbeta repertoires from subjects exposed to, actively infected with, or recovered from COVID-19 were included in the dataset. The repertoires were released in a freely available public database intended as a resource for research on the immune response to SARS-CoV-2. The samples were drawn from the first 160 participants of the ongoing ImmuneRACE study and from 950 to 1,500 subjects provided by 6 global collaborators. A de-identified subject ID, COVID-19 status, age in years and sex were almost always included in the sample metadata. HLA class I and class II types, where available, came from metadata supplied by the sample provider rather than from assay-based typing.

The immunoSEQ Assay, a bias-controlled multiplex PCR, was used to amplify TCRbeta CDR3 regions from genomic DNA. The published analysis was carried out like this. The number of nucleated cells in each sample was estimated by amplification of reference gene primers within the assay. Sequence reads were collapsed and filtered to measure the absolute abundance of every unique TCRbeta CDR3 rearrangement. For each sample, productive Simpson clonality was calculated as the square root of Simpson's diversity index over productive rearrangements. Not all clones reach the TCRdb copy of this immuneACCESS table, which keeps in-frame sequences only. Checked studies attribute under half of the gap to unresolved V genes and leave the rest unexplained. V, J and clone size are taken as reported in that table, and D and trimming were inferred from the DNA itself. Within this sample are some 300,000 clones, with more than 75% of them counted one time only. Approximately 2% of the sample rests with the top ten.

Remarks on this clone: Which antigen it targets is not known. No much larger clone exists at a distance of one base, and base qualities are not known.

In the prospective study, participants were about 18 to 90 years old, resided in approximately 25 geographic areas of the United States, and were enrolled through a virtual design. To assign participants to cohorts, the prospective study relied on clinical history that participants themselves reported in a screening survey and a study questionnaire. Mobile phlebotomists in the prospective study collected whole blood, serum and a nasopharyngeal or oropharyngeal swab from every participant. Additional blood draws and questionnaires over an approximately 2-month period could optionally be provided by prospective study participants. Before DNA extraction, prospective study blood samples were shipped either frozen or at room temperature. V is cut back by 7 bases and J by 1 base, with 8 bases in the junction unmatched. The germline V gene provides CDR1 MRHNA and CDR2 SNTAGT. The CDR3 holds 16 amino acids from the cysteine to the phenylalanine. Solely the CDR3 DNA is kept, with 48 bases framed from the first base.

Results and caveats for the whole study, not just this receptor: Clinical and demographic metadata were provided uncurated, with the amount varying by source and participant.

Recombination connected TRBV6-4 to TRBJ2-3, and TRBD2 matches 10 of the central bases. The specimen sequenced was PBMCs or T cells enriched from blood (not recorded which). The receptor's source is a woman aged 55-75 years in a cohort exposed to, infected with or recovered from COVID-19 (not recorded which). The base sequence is TGTGCCAGCAACCGGACTAGCGGAGCGGGCACAGATACGCAGTATTTT. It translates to CASNRTSGAGTDTQYF.